Sequencing of this T cell receptor beta chain was carried out in a study of OX40 agonist ivuxolimab in advanced cancers. Study-level background: Ivuxolimab was an agonistic, fully human IgG2 monoclonal antibody directed against OX40 (CD134), a costimulatory receptor. Of the roughly 52 patients in dose escalation, around 20 had hepatocellular carcinoma, some 15 had melanoma, 9 had renal cell carcinoma and 9 had head and neck cancer. Intravenous ivuxolimab was administered to patients every 2 weeks at six dose levels: 0.01, 0.1, 0.3, 1.5, 3 and 10 mg/kg. The point of sequencing TCRbeta in the periphery was to test whether ivuxolimab changed TCR sequence diversity and drove clonal T-cell expansion. The paper describes the monotherapy dose-escalation part (N = 52 patients) of the phase I trial of ivuxolimab. Prior anti-PD-1, anti-PD-L1 or anti-CTLA-4 therapy was permitted, and checkpoint inhibitors had been received by about 37% of dose-escalation patients. Partial responses were achieved by three dose-escalation patients, of whom one had hepatocellular carcinoma and two had cutaneous melanoma. In the dose-escalation cohort, 82.7% of patients were male, and the mean age was roughly 60 years, with a range of 23 to 79.

To sequence the TCRbeta CDR3 region, genomic DNA was isolated from the sorted cells. The immunoSEQ Assay was used for sequencing of TCRbeta CDR3 regions. TCRdb limited this immuneACCESS table to in-frame rearrangements with V and J called. A share of clones is missing; checked studies link under half to unresolved V genes, and the rest is unexplained. The sample profile shows roughly 86,000 clones; 80% to 95% of them were found once. The top ten clonotypes cover 1% to 1.3% of the sample. Here is what the overall study found, with its caveats: At doses from 0.1 to 3.0 mg/kg, clonal expansion was seen in both CD4+ and CD8+ blood T cells between baseline and week 6. After ivuxolimab, CD8+ T cells had more expanded clones than CD4+ T cells on average. The antigen specificity of the clonally expanded peripheral T cells was not determined. Low levels of normalized T-cell clonal expansion were also seen in some nonresponding patients. Partial responders in the 0.1-3.0 mg/kg groups had among the lowest normalized peripheral clonal expansion, especially among CD8+ T cells.

Reading the germline V gene gives CDR1 LGHNT and CDR2 FRNRAP. Inclusive of the bounding cysteine and phenylalanine, the CDR3 is 17 residues long. Only CDR3 DNA is held: 51 bases, read in frame from base 1. V loses 0 bases, J loses 1 base, and the germline ends lie 16 bases apart. The trial excluded patients who had a history of autoimmune disease or who were on systemic immunosuppression. Peripheral blood for TCR sequencing was collected from all dose cohorts at baseline, on cycle 4 day 1, and on cycle 7 day 1. Samples came from an open-label, multicenter, first-in-human phase I dose-escalation trial of ivuxolimab. Adults with locally advanced or metastatic head and neck squamous cell, hepatocellular, melanoma or renal cell carcinoma were enrolled in the trial. Before TCR sequencing, CD4+ and CD8+ T cells were separately sorted from peripheral blood. As concerns this clone: Its recognized antigen is unknown. The sample holds no much larger clone one base away, and base qualities are not on file.

This clonotype was obtained from an adult with an advanced solid tumor such as melanoma, head and neck, liver or kidney cancer. Recombination joined TRBV12-5 with TRBJ2-7; there is no confident call for the D gene. Material: CD4+ or CD8+ T cells sorted from blood, obtained in a trial of the OX40 agonist ivuxolimab. CDR3 sequence: CASGLVEEGSFSYEQYF. The DNA is as follows: TGTGCTAGTGGTTTGGTAGAAGAAGGGTCATTTTCCTACGAGCAGTACTTC.